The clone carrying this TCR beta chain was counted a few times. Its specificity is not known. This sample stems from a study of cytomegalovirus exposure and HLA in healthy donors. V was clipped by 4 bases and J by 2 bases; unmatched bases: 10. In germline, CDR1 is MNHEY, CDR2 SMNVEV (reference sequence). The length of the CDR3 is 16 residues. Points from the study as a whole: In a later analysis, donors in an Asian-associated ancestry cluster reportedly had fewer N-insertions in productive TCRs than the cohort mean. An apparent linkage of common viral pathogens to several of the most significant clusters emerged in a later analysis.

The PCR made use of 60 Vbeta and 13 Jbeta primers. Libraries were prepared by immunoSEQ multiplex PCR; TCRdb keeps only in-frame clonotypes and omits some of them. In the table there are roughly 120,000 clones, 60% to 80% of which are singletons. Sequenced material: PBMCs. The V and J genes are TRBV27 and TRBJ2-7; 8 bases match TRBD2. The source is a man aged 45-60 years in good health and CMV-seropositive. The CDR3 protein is CASSSAGTRPTYEQYF. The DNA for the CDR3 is TGTGCCAGCAGTTCCGCCGGGACTAGACCTACCTACGAGCAGTACTTC.